The entry below gives a single T cell receptor (beta chain) sequence along with its context. The antigen remains undetermined. Extracted RNA was reverse transcribed, and the resulting cDNA served as sequencing template. Sequenced by immunoSEQ multiplex PCR; TCRdb stores in-frame clones only, minus some. The sample carries 120,000 to 150,000 clones, around 83% recorded once. This sample was taken from a study of CD8+ T cells in alopecia areata. Study background: Percent affected scalp area, the SALT score, rated treated patients' severity.

Germline CDR1 and CDR2: MNHEY and SVGAGI. The CDR3 is made up of 14 amino acids. V was pared by 10 bases and J by 3 bases, with 16 bases between. Whole-study results and caveats: Scalp samples also yield sequences from resident alphabeta T cells of normal skin. Association of baseline CD8+ expansion with response is uncertain owing to one nonresponder.

Treatment of the sample: oral pan-JAK inhibitor, 5-10 mg twice daily. This rearrangement joins TRBV6-5 to TRBJ2-1; D is uncertain. This sample comprised CD8+ T cells sorted from blood, obtained at week 4, from a patient treated with tofacitinib. This receptor was identified in a human donor with alopecia areata. The CDR3 DNA is TGTGCCACCCAGCTGGGTCTTTACTACAATGAGCAGTTCTTC. As protein: CATQLGLYYNEQFF.